Listed below are T cell receptor beta chains from one sample, sequenced in a study of PD-L1 blockade in urothelial cancer. Some clones are missing from TCRdb's copy, which holds only in-frame ones; the method was immunoSEQ multiplex PCR. The sample carries approximately 110,000 clones, about 85% recorded once. The sequences come from PBMCs, collected around atezolizumab (anti-PD-L1) treatment. These receptors were collected from a man aged 45-60 years with urothelial cancer. The conserved cysteine and the conserved F or W are not part of the CDR3 here.

J gene: TRBJ1-1
V gene: TRBV6-5
CDR3 protein: ASLGQLNTEAF

J gene: TRBJ1-6
V gene: TRBV28
CDR3 protein: ASSLSGGVGSAPLH

J gene: TRBJ2-3
V gene: TRBV18
CDR3 protein: ASSPRKTGTSGSSDTQY

J gene: TRBJ1-1
V gene: TRBV2
CDR3 protein: ASYGQGQANTEAF

J gene: TRBJ2-7
V gene: TRBV5-1
CDR3 protein: ASSLDGSTYEQY

J gene: TRBJ2-3
V gene: TRBV9
CDR3 protein: ASSTRGLAGVLTTDTQY

J gene: TRBJ2-5
V gene: TRBV6-1
CDR3 protein: ANSEFSEETQY

J gene: TRBJ2-7
V gene: TRBV6-5
CDR3 protein: ASTVGRYSYEQY

J gene: TRBJ2-1
V gene: TRBV7-3
CDR3 protein: ASSALPGQGYNEQF

J gene: TRBJ2-7
V gene: TRBV7-9
CDR3 protein: ASSLLHEQY

J gene: TRBJ2-2
V gene: TRBV4-2
CDR3 protein: ASSQDGPLAGVGELF

J gene: TRBJ1-6
V gene: TRBV30
CDR3 protein: AWEPQGKVVGLNNSPLH

J gene: TRBJ1-6
V gene: TRBV21-1
CDR3 protein: ASSKGVGGNSPLH

J gene: TRBJ2-1
V gene: TRBV18
CDR3 protein: ASSPYGTGGLNEQF

J gene: TRBJ1-1
V gene: TRBV28
CDR3 protein: ASSQGLHTEAF

J gene: TRBJ2-5
V gene: TRBV5-1
CDR3 protein: ASSRTGQQETQY

J gene: TRBJ2-1
V gene: TRBV7-9
CDR3 protein: ASSPWTSGTVNEQF

J gene: TRBJ1-4
V gene: TRBV9
CDR3 protein: ASSAAEQEELF

J gene: TRBJ2-7
V gene: TRBV28
CDR3 protein: ATRMLGTGTYEQY

J gene: TRBJ1-2
V gene: TRBV28
CDR3 protein: ASNSLLTGYGYT

J gene: TRBJ1-6
V gene: TRBV6-1
CDR3 protein: ASSGDRDSPLH

J gene: TRBJ1-4
V gene: TRBV6-1
CDR3 protein: ASSGSPGYYNEKLF

J gene: TRBJ1-1
V gene: TRBV6-6
CDR3 protein: ATRGGTEAF

J gene: TRBJ2-7
V gene: TRBV5-1
CDR3 protein: ASSLGGASYEQY

J gene: TRBJ1-6
V gene: TRBV30
CDR3 protein: AWGDYSSSPLH

J gene: TRBJ2-7
V gene: TRBV27
CDR3 protein: ASSRSPGQASYEQY

J gene: TRBJ2-6
V gene: TRBV6-1
CDR3 protein: ASRADFSGANVLT

J gene: TRBJ2-1
V gene: TRBV12-5
CDR3 protein: ASSGNPSYNEQF

J gene: TRBJ1-3
V gene: TRBV5-4
CDR3 protein: ASSLQGAGNTIY

J gene: TRBJ1-4
V gene: TRBV19
CDR3 protein: ASTQIGGADEKLF

J gene: TRBJ2-1
V gene: TRBV6-6
CDR3 protein: ASRERTSSYNEQF

J gene: TRBJ1-5
V gene: TRBV30
CDR3 protein: AWSVPIGNQPQH

J gene: TRBJ1-2
V gene: TRBV6-6
CDR3 protein: ASTLRQGVYGYT

J gene: TRBJ2-3
V gene: TRBV18
CDR3 protein: ASSPRASGLDTQY

J gene: TRBJ2-5
V gene: TRBV14
CDR3 protein: ASSRRASGAETQY

J gene: TRBJ2-7
V gene: TRBV7-9
CDR3 protein: ASSLAGGRAGEQY

J gene: TRBJ2-7
V gene: TRBV28
CDR3 protein: ASSLYGTGGSEQY

J gene: TRBJ2-7
V gene: TRBV7-8
CDR3 protein: ASSWGGRPEVEQY

J gene: TRBJ1-2
V gene: TRBV7-2
CDR3 protein: ASSPAAGGWGYT

J gene: TRBJ1-4
V gene: TRBV19
CDR3 protein: ASPDRDGEKLF

J gene: TRBJ2-1
V gene: TRBV5-1
CDR3 protein: ASRPLPESDEQF

J gene: TRBJ2-7
V gene: TRBV7-8
CDR3 protein: ASSLEQGVHEQY

J gene: TRBJ1-1
V gene: TRBV4-1
CDR3 protein: ASSRGGNTEAF

J gene: TRBJ2-7
V gene: TRBV29-1
CDR3 protein: SVEQDRSYEQY

J gene: TRBJ2-7
V gene: TRBV5-1
CDR3 protein: ASSRNLQGVLGEQY

J gene: TRBJ2-1
V gene: TRBV5-6
CDR3 protein: ASSLGLAGANEQF

J gene: TRBJ2-2
V gene: TRBV19
CDR3 protein: ASRYGLASTGELF

J gene: TRBJ2-7
V gene: TRBV30
CDR3 protein: AWSVMGTRGHL

J gene: TRBJ1-1
V gene: TRBV13
CDR3 protein: ASSLRDRDTEAF

J gene: TRBJ2-5
V gene: TRBV28
CDR3 protein: ASSSRPLFSQY

J gene: TRBJ1-2
V gene: TRBV2
CDR3 protein: ASSVGVRQANYGYT

J gene: TRBJ1-1
V gene: TRBV7-9
CDR3 protein: ASSLTGVSEAF

J gene: TRBJ2-5
V gene: TRBV28
CDR3 protein: ASSFRQGETQY